What follows are 8 T cell receptor beta chains derived from one specimen sequenced in a study of beta chain features in type 1 diabetes. The study's findings and limits: Among patients with Type 1 diabetes, TCRB CDR3s were moderately but significantly shorter in every one of the four CD4+ subsets.

Sequenced material consisted of expressed TCRB transcripts (all of the isolated RNA was reverse transcribed). The data were produced by immunoSEQ multiplex PCR, yet TCRdb's version contains in-frame clones alone and is incomplete. Here the sample spans roughly 300,000 clones, roughly an eighth being singletons. These receptors have no identified antigens. Sequences were obtained from naive CD4+ T cells from blood. The receptors were sampled from a man aged 30 to 45 with type 1 diabetes.

This clone turned up a few times. The chain links TRBV4-1 to TRBJ1-2; TRBD1 is a possible D gene (6 bases). The germline gives CDR1 MGHRA, CDR2 YSYEKL. Trimming pared 1 base from V and 5 bases from J, leaving 20 bases between. There are 17 residues in the CDR3. The CDR3 nucleotides read TGCGCCAGCAGCCAAGGGCTCAGGGGAGTGGTGACTTATGGCTACACCTTC. Translating gives CASSQGLRGVVTYGYTF.

This chain connects TRBV28 to TRBJ1-2, with no clear D. The CDR3 is 16 amino acids. Trimming removed 7 bases from V and 1 base from J, with 19 bases in between. Germline CDR1 and CDR2: MDHEN and SYDVKM. CDR3: CASNTPGRLINYGYTF. The CDR3 nucleotides read TGTGCCAGCAATACGCCGGGGAGGCTCATTAACTATGGCTACACCTTC.

The V gene is TRBV12-5, the J gene TRBJ2-1, with 9 nucleotides matching TRBD1. Unmatched junction bases numbered 9, after V lost 5 bases and J lost 7 bases. The germline gives CDR1 LGHNT, CDR2 FRNRAP. CDR3 length equals 15 residues. CDR3 sequence (DNA): TGTGCTAGTGGTGGGGACAGGGTTGGTAGGAATGAGCAGTTCTTC. It encodes CASGGDRVGRNEQFF.

The chain joins TRBV6-5 to TRBJ2-7, with TRBD2 identical over 12 bases. Germline assignment: CDR1 MNHEY and CDR2 SVGAGI. This CDR3 has 15 residues. Germline trimming cut 5 bases from V and 3 bases from J; bases unmatched to any gene: 5. The CDR3 nucleotides read TGTGCCAGCAGTGTGGGACTAGCGGGCTACTACGAGCAGTACTTC. Its translation: CASSVGLAGYYEQYF.

In this sample, this clone turned up a few times. The rearrangement joins TRBV9 to TRBJ2-1, with 11 positions matching TRBD1. The CDR3 extends over 16 amino acids. After removal of 3 bases from V and 3 bases from J, the junction contained 5 bases not matched to a gene. Germline CDR1 and CDR2: SGDLS and YYNGEE. The chain's CDR3 is CASSAGGTGGYNEQFF. In nucleotides, the CDR3 is TGTGCCAGCAGCGCGGGGGGGACAGGGGGCTACAATGAGCAGTTCTTC.

This clone was seen more than once but under ten times. This chain's CDR3 is CASTTAGRTEAFF. For the CDR3, the DNA is TGTGCCAGCACTACGGCAGGGAGGACTGAAGCTTTCTTT. This rearrangement joins TRBV2 to TRBJ1-1; tentative D call: TRBD1 (5 bases). Germline V gives CDR1 SNHLY, CDR2 FYNNEI. This CDR3 has 13 amino acids. V was trimmed by 7 bases and J by 5 bases, leaving 14 bases between them. Combining the CDR3 with reference TRBV2 and TRBJ1-1 gives the whole variable domain EPEVTQTPSHQVTQMGQEVILRCVPISNHLYFYWYRQILGQKVEFLVSFYNNEISEKSEIFDDQFSVERPDGSNFTLKIRSTKLEDSAMYFCASTTAGRTEAFFGQGTRLTVV.

This clone has just a few counts. The chain recombines TRBV29-1 with TRBJ2-1, with 9 bases fitting TRBD2. Germline CDR1 SQVTM, CDR2 ANQGSEA. This CDR3 has 20 amino acids. V dropped 5 bases and J dropped 7; count of bases not matched to a gene: 27. CDR3 protein: CSVSLRLGSGRVGSSNEQFF. The DNA of the CDR3 is TGCAGCGTTTCCCTCCGATTGGGTAGCGGGAGAGTCGGTTCGTCAAATGAGCAGTTCTTC.

The chain employs TRBV7-6 and TRBJ2-5; 7 bases align to TRBD1. The CDR3 has 15 residues. Germline lookup yields CDR1 SGHVS and CDR2 FNYEAQ. With 3 bases clipped from V and 5 bases from J, the junction kept 9 bases outside the gene matches. CDR3 DNA: TGTGCCAGCAGCTTTACACCGACAGGGCGGGAGACCCAGTACTTC. It specifies CASSFTPTGRETQYF.